The 11 T cell receptor beta chains listed next were all sequenced from one sample in a study of human T cells and chemical hapten exposure (dated by TCRdb to about 2021). This specimen's time point label, per the study, means: patch test 3, about 24 weeks after DPC sensitization. The sample's treatment or condition, from its label and the paper: therapeutic diphenylcyclopropenone sensitization with weekly scalp DPC. The library was made by RACE. The listed sequencing device is NextSeq 500. TCRdb took the public reads, trimmed them with fastp at Q25, ran MiXCR for clone calling and kept in-frame beta chains. CDR3 protein duplicates are merged, each entry listing the most common genes and DNA. The sample table holds roughly 62,000 distinct CDR3 sequences, of which 9.5% to 15% were seen once. The top ten constitute around 2.4% of the sample. This sample comprised whole blood, obtained in connection with sensitization to the hapten diphenylcyclopropenone (DPC). These receptor sequences come from a man aged 25 to 40 with alopecia areata. Some clones in this sample may be carry-over from other donors' samples.

The chain has TRBV7-2 and TRBJ2-2, with D unresolved. This CDR3 is built from 13 residues. The germline V and J ends were trimmed by 0 bases and 7 bases, with 6 bases remaining between them. Germline V gene lookup returns CDR1 SGHTA and CDR2 FQGNSA. The CDR3, as DNA: TGTGCCAGCAGCTTAGCCAAGAGCGGGGAGCTGTTTTTT. Amino acids: CASSLAKSGELFF.

The J gene is TRBJ2-5, the V gene TRBV11-2, with 7 bases lining up with TRBD1. CDR1 SGHAT and CDR2 FQNNGV come from the germline V gene. V lost 5 bases, J lost 5 bases, and 8 bases stayed unmatched. The CDR3 consists of 14 residues. The DNA for the CDR3 is TGTGCCAGCAGCGGAAGGACAGGTGGCGAGACCCAGTACTTC. This sequence encodes CASSGRTGGETQYF.

This clonotype was observed at least ten times. The chain joins TRBV11-2 to TRBJ2-5; TRBD1 or TRBD2 may be the D gene (6 bases each). Germline-derived CDR1 and CDR2 are SGHAT and FQNNGV. The V and J ends lost 5 bases and 2 bases respectively, with 12 bases between them. The CDR3 contains 14 residues. CDR3 region: CASSPGAIQETQYF. In DNA form, the CDR3 reads TGTGCCAGCAGCCCGGGGGCCATACAAGAGACCCAGTACTTC.

This clonotype has only a few counts. The CDR3 protein is CASRDRATWTEAFF. The CDR3 region has the DNA TGTGCCAGCAGGGACAGGGCTACGTGGACTGAAGCTTTCTTT. The chain is built from TRBV2 and TRBJ1-1, with 8 bases fitting TRBD1. CDR1 is SNHLY, CDR2 FYNNEI, per germline. V shed 6 bases, J shed 5 bases, and the junction held 8 bases outside the gene matches. The CDR3 consists of 14 residues.

This clonotype showed up many times. V gene TRBV29-1 combines with J gene TRBJ1-2; D gene ambiguous. The CDR3 consists of 12 residues. CDR1 SQVTM and CDR2 ANQGSEA come from the germline V gene. Trimming left V 6 bases short and J 10 bases short, with 18 bases between. CDR3 sequence: CSVGSLSSLYTF. The CDR3 bases are TGCAGCGTGGGGTCACTTTCCTCTCTCTACACCTTC.

This clonotype was observed at least ten times. The gene calls are TRBV10-3 and TRBJ2-7; possibly TRBD1 for D (5 bases). The V gene's germline CDR1 is ENHRY and CDR2 SYGVKD. The CDR3 contains 15 residues. With 3 bases removed from V and 6 bases from J, the gap between germline ends came to 18 bases. The CDR3 coding sequence is TGTGCCATCAGTGAAAGGTCAGGACATATCGGCGAGCAGTACTTC. Its protein is CAISERSGHIGEQYF.

This chain links TRBV12-3 or TRBV12-4 with TRBJ2-7; no firm D call. V lost 8 bases and J lost 2, with 10 bases in between. The CDR3 contains 12 residues. The CDR3 here is CASVGHTYEQYF. In DNA form, the CDR3 reads TGTGCCAGCGTAGGGCACACCTACGAGCAGTACTTC.

This clonotype was counted a few times. This chain joins TRBV6-6 and TRBJ2-3; 13 positions match TRBD2. Germline CDR1 and CDR2: MNHNY and SVGAGI (reference sequence). The CDR3 runs to 13 residues. Trimming took 7 bases from V and 6 from J; bases not matched to a gene: 1. The CDR3 region is CASKTSGGDTQYF. CDR3 coding DNA: TGTGCCAGCAAGACTAGCGGGGGGGATACGCAGTATTTT.

J is TRBJ1-1 and V is TRBV28, with no clear D. The V end lost 5 bases, the J end lost 6 bases, and 10 bases lay between the germline ends. The CDR3 is 12 residues long. CDR1 is MDHEN and CDR2 is SYDVKM in the germline V gene. This CDR3 is CASSEPGPEAFF. CDR3 bases: TGTGCCAGCAGTGAACCGGGCCCTGAAGCTTTCTTT.

This clonotype turned up a few times. The gene calls are TRBV10-3 and TRBJ1-1; D gene ambiguous. Trimming left V 4 bases short and J 0 bases short, with 9 bases between. The CDR3 is made up of 14 amino acids. Germline CDR1 reads ENHRY; CDR2 reads SYGVKD. DNA for the CDR3: TGTGCCATCAGTGCGGAGTACATGAACACTGAAGCTTTCTTT. Its protein is CAISAEYMNTEAFF.

At least ten counts were recorded for this clonotype. The chain is built from TRBV4-3 and TRBJ2-7; D uncertain. CDR3 length: 15 residues. In germline, CDR1 is LGHNA, CDR2 YSLEER. V was pared by 0 bases and J by 2 bases, with 11 bases between. This chain's CDR3 is CASSQEHRNTYEQYF. The CDR3 DNA reads as TGCGCCAGCAGCCAAGAACACCGGAATACCTACGAGCAGTACTTC.